Below are 5 T cell receptor beta chains sequenced from a single sample in a study of T cells in Graves' hyperthyroidism and ophthalmopathy. RNA transcripts were the template for amplifying TCR beta CDR3 regions. A set of HTBI primers served as the primers for a first-round RT-PCR of the TCR CDR3. TCRdb called the multiplex PCR reads again in MiXCR, with one record for every CDR3 protein. This sample has approximately 370,000 distinct CDR3 sequences, with approximately 18% found just once. Source material: blood. The receptors stem from a woman in her 30s with Graves' hyperthyroidism that later progressed to Graves' ophthalmopathy.

The genes are TRBV4-1 and TRBJ2-7, with 7 bases that match TRBD2. Germline assignment: CDR1 MGHRA and CDR2 YSYEKL. Germline trimming cut 3 bases from V and 5 bases from J; bases unmatched to any gene: 4. This CDR3 has 13 residues. CDR3 sequence reads: CASSQGGGNEQYF. As DNA, the CDR3 is TGCGCCAGCAGCCAGGGGGGAGGGAACGAGCAGTACTTC.

There are many counts of this clonotype. V usage is TRBV6-6 and J usage is TRBJ1-5; 9 bases line up with TRBD1. This CDR3 is 16 amino acids long. Losses at the gene ends were 2 bases for V and 7 bases for J; bases not matched to a gene: 9. Germline assignment: CDR1 MNHNY and CDR2 SVGAGI (reference sequence). CDR3 sequence reads: CASSYGTGNKVQPQHF. DNA for the CDR3: TGTGCCAGCAGTTACGGGACAGGGAATAAGGTGCAGCCCCAGCATTTT.

This CDR3 is CASRSPGTGSGYTF. The CDR3 nucleotides are TGTGCCAGTAGGTCGCCTGGGACAGGGTCTGGCTACACCTTC. The genes are TRBV19 and TRBJ1-2; 9 bases agree with TRBD1. This CDR3 spans 14 amino acids. J lost 7 bases, V lost 6 bases, and 9 bases had no gene match. Germline assignment: CDR1 LNHDA and CDR2 SQIVND (reference sequence). The full variable domain, in which reference TRBV19 and TRBJ1-2 provide the parts outside the CDR3, is DGGITQSPKYLFRKEGQNVTLSCEQNLNHDAMYWYRQDPGQGLRLIYYSQIVNDFQKGDIAEGYSVSREKKESFPLTVTSAQKNPTAFYLCASRSPGTGSGYTFGSGTRLTVV.

This clonotype was observed at least ten times. This rearrangement joins TRBV5-5 to TRBJ1-3; 9 nucleotides match TRBD1. CDR1 and CDR2 (germline): SGHKS, YYEKEE (reference sequence). This CDR3 contains 18 residues. V was pared by 1 base and J by 4 bases, with 12 bases of the junction left unmatched. As DNA, the CDR3 is TGTGCCAGCAGCTTGAACCCGGGACAGGGTCTCAGCGGAAACACCATATATTTT. Protein product: CASSLNPGQGLSGNTIYF.

The chain links TRBV7-9 to TRBJ2-1; possible D gene TRBD2, 6 bases. Germline CDR1 reads SEHNR; CDR2 reads FQNEAQ (reference sequence). Trimming shortened V by 2 bases and J by 2 bases, and 13 bases separated the two germline ends. There are 16 residues in the CDR3. The CDR3 here is CASSLSWGETYNEQFF. CDR3 nucleotides: TGTGCCAGCAGCTTATCTTGGGGGGAAACCTACAATGAGCAGTTCTTC.